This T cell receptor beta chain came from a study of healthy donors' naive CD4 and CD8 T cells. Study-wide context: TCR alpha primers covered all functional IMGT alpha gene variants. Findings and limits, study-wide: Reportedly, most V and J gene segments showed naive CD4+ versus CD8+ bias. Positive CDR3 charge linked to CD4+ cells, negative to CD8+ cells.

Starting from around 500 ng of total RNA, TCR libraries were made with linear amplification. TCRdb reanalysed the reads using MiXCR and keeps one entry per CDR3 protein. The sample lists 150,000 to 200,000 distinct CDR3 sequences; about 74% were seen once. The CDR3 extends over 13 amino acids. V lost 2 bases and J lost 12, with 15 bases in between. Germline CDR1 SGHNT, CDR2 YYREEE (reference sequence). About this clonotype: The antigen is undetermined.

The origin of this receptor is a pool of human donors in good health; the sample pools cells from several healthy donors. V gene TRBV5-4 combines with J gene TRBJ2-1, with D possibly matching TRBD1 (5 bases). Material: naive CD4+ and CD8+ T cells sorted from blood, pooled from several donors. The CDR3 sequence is CASSFPTEQGQFF. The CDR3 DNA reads TGTGCCAGCAGCTTCCCGACAGAACAAGGGCAGTTCTTC.